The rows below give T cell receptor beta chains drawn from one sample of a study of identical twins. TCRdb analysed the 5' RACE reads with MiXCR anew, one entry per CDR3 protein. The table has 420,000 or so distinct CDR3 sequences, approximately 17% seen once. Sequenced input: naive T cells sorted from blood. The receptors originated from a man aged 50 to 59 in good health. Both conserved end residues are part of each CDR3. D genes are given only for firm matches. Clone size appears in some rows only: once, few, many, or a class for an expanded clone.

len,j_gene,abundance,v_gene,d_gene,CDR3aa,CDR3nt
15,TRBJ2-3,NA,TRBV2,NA,CASSYSVTGPDTQYF,TGTGCCAGCAGTTATAGCGTCACGGGGCCAGATACGCAGTATTTT
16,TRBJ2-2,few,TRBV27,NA,CASSPILIANTGELFF,TGTGCCAGCAGCCCCATCCTGATCGCGAACACCGGGGAGCTGTTTTTT
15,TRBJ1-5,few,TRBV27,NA,CASSFAGLRNQPQHF,TGTGCCAGCAGTTTTGCAGGCTTACGCAATCAGCCCCAGCATTTT
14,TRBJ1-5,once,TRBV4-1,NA,CASSPGWGDQPQHF,TGCGCCAGCAGCCCAGGCTGGGGGGATCAGCCCCAGCATTTT
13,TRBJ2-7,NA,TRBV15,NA,CATSRAGIGEQYF,TGTGCCACCAGCAGAGCAGGGATCGGCGAGCAGTACTTC
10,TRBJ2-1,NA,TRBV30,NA,CAWSTTEQFF,TGTGCCTGGAGTACAACTGAGCAGTTCTTC
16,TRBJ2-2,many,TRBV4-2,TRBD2,CASSQDPAGVTGELFF,TGTGCCAGCAGCCAAGACCCAGCGGGAGTTACCGGGGAGCTGTTTTTT
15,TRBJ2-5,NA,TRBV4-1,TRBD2,CASSPGLAGHETQYF,TGCGCCAGCAGCCCGGGACTAGCGGGGCACGAGACCCAGTACTTC
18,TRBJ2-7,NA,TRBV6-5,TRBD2,CASSYSYFGLAGTYEQYF,TGTGCCAGCAGTTACTCTTACTTTGGACTAGCGGGGACCTACGAGCAGTACTTC
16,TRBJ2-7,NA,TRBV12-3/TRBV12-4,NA,CASSFSARAISYEQYF,TGTGCCAGCAGTTTCTCGGCCAGGGCCATCTCCTACGAGCAGTACTTC
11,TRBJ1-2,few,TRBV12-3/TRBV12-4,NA,CASSLLSSYTF,TGTGCCAGCAGTTTATTATCGAGCTACACCTTC
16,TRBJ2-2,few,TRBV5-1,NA,CASSLSGVANTGELFF,TGCGCCAGCAGCCTTTCAGGGGTCGCGAACACCGGGGAGCTGTTTTTT
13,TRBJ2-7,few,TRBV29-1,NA,CSVEDGATYEQYF,TGCAGCGTTGAAGACGGGGCCACCTACGAGCAGTACTTC
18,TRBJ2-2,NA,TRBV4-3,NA,CASSQDRRYGTNTGELFF,TGCGCCAGCAGCCAAGATCGCCGGTACGGGACGAACACCGGGGAGCTGTTTTTT
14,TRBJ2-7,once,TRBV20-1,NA,CSARRGRGFDEQYF,TGCAGTGCTAGAAGGGGGAGGGGCTTCGACGAGCAGTACTTC
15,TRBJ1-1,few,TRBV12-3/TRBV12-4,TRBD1,CASSPPGQERFEAFF,TGTGCCAGCAGTCCCCCTGGACAGGAAAGATTTGAAGCTTTCTTT
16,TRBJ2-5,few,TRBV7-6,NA,CASSLPYHTLGETQYF,TGTGCCAGCAGCTTACCCTATCATACCCTGGGGGAGACCCAGTACTTC
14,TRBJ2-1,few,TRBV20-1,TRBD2,CSAPGGRAYNEQFF,TGCAGTGCTCCGGGAGGAAGGGCCTACAATGAGCAGTTCTTC
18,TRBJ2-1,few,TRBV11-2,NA,CASSLVRRTTPTYNEQFF,TGTGCCAGCAGCTTAGTCAGACGGACCACTCCTACCTACAATGAGCAGTTCTTC
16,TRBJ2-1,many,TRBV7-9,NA,CASSSSPGTSYNEQFF,TGTGCCAGCAGCTCCAGTCCCGGGACTTCCTACAATGAGCAGTTCTTC
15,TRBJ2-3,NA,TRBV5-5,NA,CASSLVGGRTDTQYF,TGTGCCAGCAGCTTGGTCGGGGGCCGCACAGATACGCAGTATTTT
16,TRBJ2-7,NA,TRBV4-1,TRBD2,CASSQPRSGGRYEQYF,TGCGCCAGCAGCCAACCACGTAGCGGGGGAAGGTACGAGCAGTACTTC
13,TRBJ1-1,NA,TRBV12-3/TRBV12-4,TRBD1,CASRRQGYTEAFF,TGTGCCAGCAGAAGACAGGGTTACACTGAAGCTTTCTTT
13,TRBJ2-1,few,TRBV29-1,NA,CSAILGIGNEQFF,TGCAGCGCTATACTAGGAATCGGCAATGAGCAGTTCTTC
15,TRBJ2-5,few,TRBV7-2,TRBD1,CASSLLGQGGLDQHF,TGTGCCAGCAGCCTATTAGGACAGGGGGGCCTAGACCAGCACTTC
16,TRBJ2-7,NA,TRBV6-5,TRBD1,CASSYSGQGEPHEQYF,TGTGCCAGCAGTTACTCCGGACAGGGCGAGCCCCACGAGCAGTACTTC
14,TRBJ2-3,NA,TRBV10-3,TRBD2,CAISERLATDTQYF,TGTGCCATCAGTGAGCGACTAGCAACAGATACGCAGTATTTT
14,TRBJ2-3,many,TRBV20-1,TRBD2,CSARPPSGALMWYF,TGCAGTGCTAGACCCCCTAGCGGAGCCCTTATGTGGTATTTT
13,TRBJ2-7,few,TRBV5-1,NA,CASSLAGYHEQYF,TGCGCCAGCAGCTTGGCGGGCTATCACGAGCAGTACTTC
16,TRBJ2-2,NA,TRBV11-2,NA,CASSLNPTANTGELFF,TGTGCCAGCAGCTTAAATCCGACAGCGAACACCGGGGAGCTGTTTTTT
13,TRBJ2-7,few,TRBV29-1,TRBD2,CSVGGGVLGEQYF,TGCAGCGTTGGGGGGGGGGTTTTGGGCGAGCAGTACTTC
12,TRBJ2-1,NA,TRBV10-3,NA,CAISDGTNKQFF,TGTGCCATCAGTGACGGAACCAACAAACAGTTCTTC
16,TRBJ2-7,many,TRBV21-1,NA,CANDAWGGGYYYEQYF,TGTGCCAACGACGCGTGGGGAGGGGGATATTACTACGAGCAGTACTTC
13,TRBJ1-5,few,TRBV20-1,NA,CSASRDTNQPQHF,TGCAGTGCTAGTAGGGACACCAATCAGCCCCAGCATTTT
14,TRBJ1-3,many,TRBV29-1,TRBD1,CSARTGGTGNTIYF,TGCAGCGCACGAACAGGGGGCACTGGAAACACCATATATTTT
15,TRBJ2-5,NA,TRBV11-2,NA,CASSLLGQGQETQYF,TGTGCCAGCAGCTTATTGGGCCAGGGGCAAGAGACCCAGTACTTC
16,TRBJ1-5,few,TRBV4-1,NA,CASSQEGNRVDQPQHF,TGCGCCAGCAGCCAAGAAGGTAACAGGGTCGATCAGCCCCAGCATTTT
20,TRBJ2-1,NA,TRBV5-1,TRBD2,CASSQPRGSSGSLSYNEQFF,TGCGCCAGCAGCCAACCCCGGGGGTCTAGCGGGAGCCTCTCCTACAATGAGCAGTTCTTC
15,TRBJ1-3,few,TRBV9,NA,CASSVQGSTGNTIYF,TGTGCCAGCAGCGTCCAGGGATCAACTGGAAATACCATATATTTT
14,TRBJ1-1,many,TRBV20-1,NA,CSAQWAILNTEAFF,TGCAGTGCCCAATGGGCAATTTTGAACACTGAAGCTTTCTTT
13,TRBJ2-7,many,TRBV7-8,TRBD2,CASSRGAGDEQYF,TGTGCCAGCAGCCGCGGGGCGGGGGACGAGCAGTACTTC
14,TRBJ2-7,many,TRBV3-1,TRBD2,CASSLGLAAYEQYF,TGTGCCAGCAGCCTGGGACTAGCGGCCTACGAGCAGTACTTC
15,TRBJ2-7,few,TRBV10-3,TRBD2,CATGTSGGSSYEQYF,TGTGCCACCGGGACTAGCGGGGGGAGCTCCTACGAGCAGTACTTC
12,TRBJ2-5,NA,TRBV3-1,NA,CASSHRDISQYF,TGTGCCAGCAGCCACAGGGATATCTCTCAGTACTTC
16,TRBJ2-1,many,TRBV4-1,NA,CASSPRDLSSYNEQFF,TGCGCCAGCAGCCCCCGGGACTTAAGCTCCTACAATGAGCAGTTCTTC
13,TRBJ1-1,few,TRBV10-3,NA,CAILDGARTEAFF,TGTGCCATCTTGGACGGGGCCCGCACTGAAGCTTTCTTT
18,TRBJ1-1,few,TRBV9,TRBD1,CASSVGHRGRLQDTEAFF,TGTGCCAGCAGCGTAGGGCACAGGGGGCGTCTTCAGGACACTGAAGCTTTCTTT
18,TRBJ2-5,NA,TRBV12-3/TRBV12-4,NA,CASSLLGGGGSAGETQYF,TGTGCCAGCAGTCTTCTGGGGGGAGGAGGGAGCGCGGGCGAGACCCAGTACTTC
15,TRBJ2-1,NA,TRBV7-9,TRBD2,CASSFPGTSANEQFF,TGTGCCAGCAGCTTTCCCGGGACTAGCGCCAATGAGCAGTTCTTC
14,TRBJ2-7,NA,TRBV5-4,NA,CASSQPTGTGEQYF,TGTGCCAGCAGCCAACCTACGGGTACGGGGGAGCAGTACTTC
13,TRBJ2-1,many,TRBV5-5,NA,CASTFQTGHEQFF,TGTGCCAGCACCTTCCAGACGGGCCATGAGCAGTTCTTC
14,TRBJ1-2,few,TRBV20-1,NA,CSAMFRQANYGYTF,TGCAGTGCTATGTTCCGACAGGCCAACTATGGCTACACCTTC
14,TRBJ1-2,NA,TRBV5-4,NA,CASSLVGEGYGYTF,TGTGCCAGCAGCTTGGTGGGCGAGGGCTATGGCTACACCTTC